The 13 T cell receptor beta chains below all came from one sample that was sequenced in a study of human T cells and chemical hapten exposure. Indicated time point: patch test 2, 6 weeks after DPC sensitization. The treatment: therapeutic diphenylcyclopropenone sensitization with weekly scalp DPC. TCRdb reprocessed the RACE reads via MiXCR and lists one record per CDR3 protein. The table includes tens of thousands of distinct CDR3 sequences, 10% detected once. The sample consisted of whole blood, taken in connection with sensitization to the hapten diphenylcyclopropenone (DPC). These receptors were obtained from a woman under 40 with alopecia areata. Some clones in this sample may be carry-over from other donors' samples.

This clonotype occurred many times. V and J are TRBV7-8 and TRBJ2-2; 10 bases are a match to TRBD2. The CDR3 has 19 amino acids. The J segment lost 1 base and the V segment lost 5 bases, leaving 13 bases of the junction unmatched. Looked up from germline, CDR1 is SGHVS and CDR2 is FQNEAQ. The CDR3 spells CASSIFSGRFSGNTGELFF. The DNA of the CDR3 is TGTGCCAGCAGCATTTTTAGCGGGAGGTTTTCGGGGAACACCGGGGAGCTGTTTTTT. The complete variable domain, with remaining parts taken from reference TRBV7-8 and TRBJ2-2, reads GAGVSQSPRYKVAKRGQDVALRCDPISGHVSLFWYQQALGQGPEFLTYFQNEAQLDKSGLPSDRFFAERPEGSVSTLKIQRTQQEDSAVYLCASSIFSGRFSGNTGELFFGEGSRLTVL.

This chain uses TRBV20-1 with TRBJ1-3; 10 nucleotides align to TRBD1. The germline V gene encodes CDR1 DFQATT and CDR2 SNEGSKA (reference sequence). The CDR3 runs to 14 residues. With 5 bases clipped from V and 2 bases from J, the junction kept 3 bases outside the gene matches. CDR3 amino acids: CSAPGQGAGNTIYF. In nucleotides, the CDR3 is TGCAGTGCTCCCGGACAGGGGGCTGGAAACACCATATATTTT.

J is TRBJ2-7 and V is TRBV3-1; TRBD2 matches at 8 bases. In germline, CDR1 is LGHDT, CDR2 YNNKEL (reference sequence). After removal of 1 base from V and 4 bases from J, the junction contained 6 bases not matched to a gene. This CDR3 has 15 residues. The DNA for the CDR3 is TGTGCCAGCAGCCAAGCGGGAGGGCCGGATTACGAGCAGTACTTC. Its protein product is CASSQAGGPDYEQYF.

The chain carries TRBV10-3 and TRBJ2-5; D uncertain. The CDR3 sequence is 12 residues long. Looked up from germline, CDR1 is ENHRY and CDR2 is SYGVKD. The V gene lost 5 bases and the J gene lost 2 bases, with 6 bases spanning the gap. CDR3 sequence reads: CAISTGQETQYF. The CDR3 coding sequence is TGTGCCATCAGTACTGGGCAAGAGACCCAGTACTTC.

This clonotype was counted many times. The CDR3 DNA follows: TGTGCCAGCAGCCGTGGGAACACTGAAGCTTTCTTT. Encoded protein: CASSRGNTEAFF. The genes are TRBV7-8 and TRBJ1-1; no definite D call. V lost 5 bases and J 1 base, leaving 5 bases between the germline ends. This CDR3 has 12 residues. Per germline, CDR1 SGHVS and CDR2 FQNEAQ.

The CDR3 loop is CASSFSAWADIQYF. In DNA form, the CDR3 reads TGTGCCAGCAGCTTCTCTGCCTGGGCGGACATTCAGTACTTC. This rearrangement joins TRBV5-5 to TRBJ2-4, with no clear D. This CDR3 has 14 residues. With 2 bases removed from V and 8 bases from J, the gap between germline ends came to 14 bases. Germline loops: CDR1 SGHKS, CDR2 YYEKEE (reference sequence).

This clonotype was observed at least ten times. The chain couples TRBV29-1 to TRBJ2-3, with D possibly called TRBD1 or TRBD2 (5 bases each). This CDR3 has 15 amino acids. Trimming took 6 bases from V and 3 from J, leaving 19 bases between them. Germline V CDR1 and CDR2: SQVTM, ANQGSEA. The CDR3 loop is CSVDGTTGGTDTQYF. CDR3 sequence (DNA): TGCAGCGTGGACGGGACCACCGGCGGTACAGATACGCAGTATTTT.

This clonotype occurred many times. V and J are TRBV29-1 and TRBJ2-7; 8 bases are shared with TRBD1. This CDR3 is built from 18 residues. Germline values: CDR1 SQVTM, CDR2 ANQGSEA. The V segment lost 7 bases and the J segment 0 bases; nucleotides outside the gene matches: 20. The CDR3 here is CSATKPGQVDFSSYEQYF. As DNA, the CDR3 is TGCAGCGCCACCAAGCCGGGACAGGTTGACTTCAGCTCCTACGAGCAGTACTTC.

This clonotype occurred many times. V gene TRBV28 combines with J gene TRBJ2-2; tentative D call: TRBD1 (6 bases). Germline CDR1 and CDR2: MDHEN and SYDVKM. The CDR3 consists of 16 residues. V was trimmed by 5 bases and J by 4 bases, leaving 17 bases between them. CDR3 in DNA: TGTGCCAGCAGTGTCCAGGGGCCTTCTGGCACCGGGGAGCTGTTTTTT. Protein: CASSVQGPSGTGELFF.

V usage is TRBV9 and J usage is TRBJ2-3, with D unclear. The CDR3 length is 12 residues. V lost 0 bases and J lost 5, with 4 bases in between. From germline, CDR1 is SGDLS and CDR2 YYNGEE. The CDR3 protein is CASSVDLDTQYF. DNA for the CDR3: TGTGCCAGCAGCGTAGACCTAGATACGCAGTATTTT. Together with reference TRBV9 and TRBJ2-3, the CDR3 gives the full variable domain: DSGVTQTPKHLITATGQRVTLRCSPRSGDLSVYWYQQSLDQGLQFLIQYYNGEERAKGNILERFSAQQFPDLHSELNLSSLELGDSALYFCASSVDLDTQYFGPGTRLTVL.

The V call is TRBV11-2, the J call TRBJ2-4; D is tentatively TRBD1 or TRBD2 (5 bases each). CDR3 size: 15 residues. Per germline, CDR1 SGHAT and CDR2 FQNNGV. Trimming shortened V by 4 bases and J by 0 bases, and 10 bases separated the two germline ends. The CDR3 reads CASSSSGTAKNIQYF. The CDR3 DNA reads TGTGCCAGCAGCTCATCCGGGACAGCCAAAAACATTCAGTACTTC.

This clonotype was counted between two and nine times. This rearrangement joins TRBV5-5 to TRBJ2-3, with D possibly being TRBD1 (5 bases). The V end was cut by 3 bases, the J end by 11 bases, with 16 bases between. Germline lookup yields CDR1 SGHKS and CDR2 YYEKEE (reference sequence). The CDR3 runs to 13 residues. DNA of the CDR3: TGTGCCAGCAGCTCGTGGGGCATCGTCGAGCAGTATTTT. It encodes CASSSWGIVEQYF.

This clonotype was counted at least ten times. The chain couples TRBV20-1 to TRBJ2-3; D perhaps matches TRBD1 (6 bases). Per germline, CDR1 DFQATT and CDR2 SNEGSKA (reference sequence). Deletions cut 5 bases from V and 2 bases from J, with 8 bases between. The CDR3 has 12 amino acids. The CDR3 sequence is CSAGQITDTQYF. DNA for the CDR3: TGCAGTGCTGGACAGATCACAGATACGCAGTATTTT.